Listed below are T cell receptor beta chains from one sample, sequenced in a study of CD8 T cells in Susac syndrome. TCRdb recomputed calls from the immunoSEQ multiplex PCR reads with MiXCR, one row per CDR3 protein. Here the sample spans under 250,000 distinct CDR3 sequences, around 93% being singletons. Sequencing was carried out using CD4+ T cells from PBMCs. These receptors came from a human donor with multiple sclerosis. Both conserved end residues are part of each CDR3. D genes are given only for firm matches. Size is stated for part of the rows, as once, few or many counts, or as a class when the clone is expanded.

once,TRBV29-1,TRBJ1-1,NA,CSARQGSAAFF,TGCAGCGCCCGCCAGGGCTCGGCAGCTTTCTTT
NA,TRBV30,TRBJ2-1,NA,CAWREVNEQFF,TGTGCCTGGAGGGAGGTGAATGAGCAGTTCTTC
NA,TRBV12-3/TRBV12-4,TRBJ2-2,NA,CASGRNTGELFF,TGTGCCAGCGGTAGGAACACCGGGGAGCTGTTTTTT
NA,TRBV6-5,TRBJ2-7,NA,CASKLMGQGTGEQYF,TGTGCCAGCAAACTCATGGGGCAGGGAACGGGGGAGCAGTACTTC
NA,TRBV9,TRBJ1-3,TRBD1,CASSVVTGALGSGNTIYF,TGTGCCAGCAGCGTAGTGACAGGGGCCCTCGGATCCGGAAACACCATATATTTT
once,TRBV19,TRBJ2-3,NA,CASSPRGLVTQYF,TGTGCCAGTAGTCCCCGGGGACTTGTTACGCAGTATTTT
NA,TRBV12-3/TRBV12-4,TRBJ1-2,NA,CASSTRMVGYTF,TGTGCCAGCAGCACTCGAATGGTCGGCTACACCTTC
NA,TRBV29-1,TRBJ1-1,NA,CSVLARGSFLNTEAFF,TGCAGCGTCCTGGCCCGGGGGTCTTTCTTGAACACTGAAGCTTTCTTT
NA,TRBV3-1,TRBJ2-7,TRBD2,CASSPTLSGGAYEQYF,TGTGCCAGCAGCCCGACCCTCAGCGGGGGGGCTTACGAGCAGTACTTC
once,TRBV5-8,TRBJ2-7,NA,CASSEPRAYEQYF,TGTGCCAGCAGCGAACCTCGGGCCTACGAGCAGTACTTC
NA,TRBV5-1,TRBJ2-2,NA,CASSSGPAMTGELFF,TGCGCCAGCAGCTCCGGGCCGGCTATGACCGGGGAGCTGTTTTTT
NA,TRBV4-2,TRBJ1-1,TRBD1,CASKRQGATEAFF,TGTGCCAGCAAAAGGCAGGGGGCGACTGAAGCTTTCTTT